These 14 T cell receptor beta chains came from one sample sequenced in a study of Ad26.COV2.S vaccination and SARS-CoV-2 variants (dated by TCRdb to the early 2020s). According to the study, the label for this sample's treatment or condition signals: approximately 18 received Ad26.COV2.S at low or high dose, single or two shots; about 5 received placebo; per-sample allocation not given. Repertoires of vaccine and placebo recipients were sequenced from samples taken on day 63 after the first injection. The method was the immunoSEQ multiplex PCR assay. Entries here come from immuneACCESS through TCRdb and include only in-frame sequences with V and J called. Some clones fail to appear in such tables; in the studies checked, an unresolved V gene covers under half of the shortfall, and the cause of the remainder is unknown. This sample comprises about 400,000 clones, 80% to 90% of them detected only once. 3.5% of the sample lies in the top ten.

The specimen was peripheral blood, collected in a trial of Ad26.COV2.S vaccine versus placebo. Receptors were obtained from a person between 18 and 60 years old who received the Ad26.COV2.S COVID-19 vaccine or a placebo.

The V and J genes are TRBV7-2 and TRBJ2-7; 7 bases are shared with TRBD1. V gave up 5 bases and J gave up 2 bases; unmatched junction bases: 9. The CDR3 is 15 amino acids. CDR1 and CDR2 (germline): SGHTA, FQGNSA. This chain's CDR3 is CASSNTGQAPYEQYF. The CDR3 region has the DNA TGTGCCAGCAGCAACACTGGACAGGCCCCCTACGAGCAGTACTTC.

The V and J genes are TRBV9 and TRBJ1-1; 7 bases are a match to TRBD1. The CDR3 runs to 14 residues. Trimming cost V 1 base and J 5 bases; bases outside gene matches: 5. Germline-derived CDR1 and CDR2 are SGDLS and YYNGEE. The CDR3 bases are TGTGCCAGCAGCGTAAGCGAACAGGGGACTGAAGCTTTCTTT. It codes for CASSVSEQGTEAFF.

The rearrangement links TRBV10-2 to TRBJ1-5; D is perhaps TRBD1 (5 bases). V was cut by 3 bases and J by 3 bases, with 6 bases left in between. The CDR3 spans 13 residues. From germline, CDR1 is WSHSY and CDR2 SAAADI. In DNA form, the CDR3 reads TGCGCCAGCAGTGAAGGGGACAATCAGCCCCAGCATTTT. Amino acid sequence: CASSEGDNQPQHF.

This chain links TRBV7-9 with TRBJ2-5; possible D gene TRBD1, 6 bases. Trimming shortened V by 5 bases and J by 2 bases, and 12 bases separated the two germline ends. The CDR3 extends over 14 amino acids. Germline V gene data show CDR1 as SEHNR and CDR2 as FQNEAQ (reference sequence). CDR3 nucleotide sequence: TGTGCCAGCAGCGTCACCGGGACACAAGAGACCCAGTACTTC. It yields the protein CASSVTGTQETQYF.

This clone has just one count. This sequence joins TRBV7-2 and TRBJ1-2; D remains ambiguous. The CDR3 is made up of 15 amino acids. Per germline, CDR1 SGHTA and CDR2 FQGNSA. The V and J ends lost 4 bases and 4 bases respectively, with 16 bases between them. CDR3 nucleotide sequence: TGTGCCAGCAGCTCTCGGGCCCTGAGTGGCTATGGCTACACCTTC. Its protein is CASSSRALSGYGYTF.

The chain combines TRBV2 with TRBJ1-4; tentatively, D is TRBD1 (6 bases). In germline, CDR1 is SNHLY, CDR2 FYNNEI. The CDR3 covers 14 residues. V was shortened by 5 bases and J by 8 bases, with 15 bases between the two germline ends. CDR3: CASSFGGAREKLFF. CDR3 in DNA: TGTGCCAGCAGTTTTGGGGGGGCGAGGGAAAAACTGTTTTTT.

The J gene is TRBJ1-5, the V gene TRBV6-6; TRBD1 is a possible D gene (5 bases). Germline V gene sequence: CDR1 MNHNY, CDR2 SVGAGI (reference sequence). The CDR3 is 16 residues long. V dropped 6 bases and J dropped 2 bases, with 17 bases sitting between them. The CDR3 spells CASSRSAGVGNQPQHF. The CDR3 DNA sequence: TGTGCCAGCAGCCGATCAGCGGGGGTTGGCAATCAGCCCCAGCATTTT.

V is TRBV4-3 and J is TRBJ2-2, with TRBD1 matching 9 bases. Germline values: CDR1 LGHNA, CDR2 YSLEER. The V segment lost 5 bases and the J segment 1 base; nucleotides outside the gene matches: 8. The CDR3 length is 17 residues. CDR3: CASSTWYRGRNTGELFF. The DNA of the CDR3 is TGCGCCAGCAGCACCTGGTACAGGGGGCGGAACACCGGGGAGCTGTTTTTT.

V gene TRBV11-3 combines with J gene TRBJ2-3; D not certain. V shed 0 bases and J shed 3 bases, with 19 bases lying between them. CDR1 is SGHNT, CDR2 YENEEA, per germline. This CDR3 has 18 amino acids. The CDR3 here is CASSLEGYGRRDTDTQYF. CDR3 in DNA: TGTGCCAGCAGCTTAGAAGGGTATGGGCGGCGAGATACAGATACGCAGTATTTT.

Here the CDR3 reads CASSQVAGDDEQYF. The CDR3, as DNA: TGCGCCAGCAGCCAAGTCGCAGGGGACGACGAGCAGTACTTC. The genes are TRBV4-1 and TRBJ2-7, with TRBD1 as a possible D gene (6 bases). The CDR3 totals 14 residues. V shed 1 base and J shed 5 bases, with 12 bases lying between them. Germline-derived CDR1 and CDR2 are MGHRA and YSYEKL.

This clone was seen once. Other DNA sequences in this sample translate to the same CDR3. The gene calls are TRBV5-6 and TRBJ2-3, with a weak D call TRBD2 (5 bases). The V gene lost 3 bases and the J gene lost 2 bases, with 10 bases spanning the gap. The length of the CDR3 is 14 residues. The germline V gene encodes CDR1 SGHDT and CDR2 YYEEEE. CDR3 loop: CASSSRGNTDTQYF. In DNA form, the CDR3 reads TGTGCCAGCAGCTCTCGGGGAAACACAGATACGCAGTATTTT.

This clone is a singleton in its sample. The chain carries TRBV29-1 and TRBJ2-5; 8 nucleotides line up with TRBD2. After removal of 5 bases from V and 3 bases from J, the junction contained 5 bases not matched to a gene. Germline CDR1 and CDR2: SQVTM and ANQGSEA. This CDR3 is 13 amino acids long. This CDR3 is CSVRVGGEETQYF. The CDR3 DNA is TGCAGCGTTCGCGTCGGGGGGGAAGAGACCCAGTACTTC.

The chain links TRBV4-1 to TRBJ2-7, with a tentative D call TRBD1 (6 bases). Germline V CDR1 and CDR2: MGHRA, YSYEKL. Trimming cost V 3 bases and J 3 bases, with 15 bases left between them. The CDR3 spans 15 residues. The CDR3 spells CASSHPPGQHYEQYF. The CDR3 region has the DNA TGCGCCAGCAGCCACCCTCCGGGACAACACTACGAGCAGTACTTC.

This chain uses TRBV5-1 with TRBJ2-3, with 10 bases lining up with TRBD1. The CDR3 contains 14 residues. Per germline, CDR1 SGHRS and CDR2 YFSETQ. J gave up 5 bases and V 3 bases, and 3 bases lay outside the gene matches. The CDR3 DNA follows: TGCGCCAGCAGCTCCGGGACAGGGGAAGATACGCAGTATTTT. Protein sequence: CASSSGTGEDTQYF. Together with reference TRBV5-1 and TRBJ2-3, the CDR3 gives the full variable domain: KAGVTQTPRYLIKTRGQQVTLSCSPISGHRSVSWYQQTPGQGLQFLFEYFSETQRNKGNFPGRFSGRQFSNSRSEMNVSTLELGDSALYLCASSSGTGEDTQYFGPGTRLTVL.